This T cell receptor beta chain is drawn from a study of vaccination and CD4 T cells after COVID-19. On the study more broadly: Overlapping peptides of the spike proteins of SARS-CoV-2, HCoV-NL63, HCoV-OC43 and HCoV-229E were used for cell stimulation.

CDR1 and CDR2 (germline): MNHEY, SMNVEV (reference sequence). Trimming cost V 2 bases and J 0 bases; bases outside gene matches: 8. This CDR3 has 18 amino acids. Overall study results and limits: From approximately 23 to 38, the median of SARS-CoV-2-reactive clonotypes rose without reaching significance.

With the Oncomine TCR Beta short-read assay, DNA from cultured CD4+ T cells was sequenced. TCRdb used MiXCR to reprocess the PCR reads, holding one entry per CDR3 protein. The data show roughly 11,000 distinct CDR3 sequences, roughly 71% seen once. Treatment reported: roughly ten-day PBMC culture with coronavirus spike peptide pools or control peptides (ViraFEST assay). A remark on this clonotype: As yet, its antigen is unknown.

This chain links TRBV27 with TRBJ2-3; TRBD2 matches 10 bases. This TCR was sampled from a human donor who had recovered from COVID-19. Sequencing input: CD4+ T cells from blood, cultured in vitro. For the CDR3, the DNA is TGTGCCAGCAGTTTAAGGTGGTCTAGCGGGGGTAGCACAGATACGCAGTATTTT. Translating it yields CASSLRWSSGGSTDTQYF.